This TCR beta chain is from a study of shared clonotypes between healthy human individuals. General study points: Of the naive CD4 clonotypes, roughly 5% were shared across a few donors. Richness estimates generally favored naive over memory subsets. Clonotypes not shared had lower generation probabilities than those common to all four donors. Few donors limited the genetic and exposure-history diversity represented.

CDR1 is SNHLY, CDR2 FYNNEI, per germline. The CDR3 consists of 14 residues. With 3 bases clipped from V and 6 bases from J, the junction kept 3 bases outside the gene matches. Concerning this clone: Antigen specificity is unknown.

Positively selected for CCR7, the CD45RO-negative cells used as naive CD8 cells excluded terminally differentiated effector memory CD45RA+ cells. Method: immunoSEQ multiplex PCR; TCRdb's copy keeps in-frame clones and lacks some. The table includes about 2.2 million clones, 80% to 95% detected once. V gene TRBV2 combines with J gene TRBJ2-2, with TRBD1 identical over 8 bases. Sequencing was done on a sample of naive CD8+ T cells from PBMCs. This TCR derives from a man aged 18 to 30 in good health. Some clones in this sample may be carry-over from other donors' samples. The CDR3 here is CASSDPTGAGELFF. In nucleotides, the CDR3 is TGTGCCAGCAGTGATCCGACAGGGGCCGGGGAGCTGTTTTTT.